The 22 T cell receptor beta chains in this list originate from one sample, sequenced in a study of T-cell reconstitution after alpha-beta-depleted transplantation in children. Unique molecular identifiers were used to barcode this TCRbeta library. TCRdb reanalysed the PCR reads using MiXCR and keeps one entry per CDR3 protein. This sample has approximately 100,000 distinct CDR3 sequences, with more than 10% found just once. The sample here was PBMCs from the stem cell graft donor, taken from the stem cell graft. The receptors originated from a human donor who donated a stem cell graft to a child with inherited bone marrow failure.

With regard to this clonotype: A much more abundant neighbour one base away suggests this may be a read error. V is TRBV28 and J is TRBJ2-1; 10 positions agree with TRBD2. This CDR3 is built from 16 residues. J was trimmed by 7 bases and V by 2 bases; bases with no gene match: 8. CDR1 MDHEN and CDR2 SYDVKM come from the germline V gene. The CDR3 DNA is TGTGCCAGCAGTTTAAACCCTAGCGGGAGTACGAATGAGCAGTTCTTC. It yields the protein CASSLNPSGSTNEQFF.

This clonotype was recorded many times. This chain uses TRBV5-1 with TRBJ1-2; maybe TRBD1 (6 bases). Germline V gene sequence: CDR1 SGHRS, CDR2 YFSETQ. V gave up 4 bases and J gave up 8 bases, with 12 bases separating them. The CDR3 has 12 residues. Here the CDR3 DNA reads TGCGCCAGCAGCGTCGGGGGGCAAGGCTACACCTTC. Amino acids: CASSVGGQGYTF. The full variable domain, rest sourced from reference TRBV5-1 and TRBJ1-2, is KAGVTQTPRYLIKTRGQQVTLSCSPISGHRSVSWYQQTPGQGLQFLFEYFSETQRNKGNFPGRFSGRQFSNSRSEMNVSTLELGDSALYLCASSVGGQGYTFGSGTRLTVV.

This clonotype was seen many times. The CDR3 DNA reads TGTGCCAGCAGCTTGGTAGTTATATACAATGAGCAGTTCTTC. This translates into CASSLVVIYNEQFF. The chain joins TRBV5-5 to TRBJ2-1; D remains unclear. With 0 bases removed from V and 4 bases from J, the gap between germline ends came to 8 bases. The CDR3 is 14 amino acids. Germline lookup yields CDR1 SGHKS and CDR2 YYEKEE (reference sequence).

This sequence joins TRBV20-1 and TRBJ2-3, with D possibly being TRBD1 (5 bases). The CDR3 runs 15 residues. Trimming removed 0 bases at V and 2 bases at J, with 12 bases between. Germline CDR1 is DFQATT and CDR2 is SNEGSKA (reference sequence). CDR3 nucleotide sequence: TGCAGTGCTAGAGATCTTGCCAGGGACACAGATACGCAGTATTTT. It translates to CSARDLARDTDTQYF.

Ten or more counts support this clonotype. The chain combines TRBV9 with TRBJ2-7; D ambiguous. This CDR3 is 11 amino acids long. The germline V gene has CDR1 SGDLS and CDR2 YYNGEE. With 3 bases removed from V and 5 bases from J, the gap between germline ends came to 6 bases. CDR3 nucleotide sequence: TGTGCCAGCAGCGACAATAACGAGCAGTACTTC. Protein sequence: CASSDNNEQYF.

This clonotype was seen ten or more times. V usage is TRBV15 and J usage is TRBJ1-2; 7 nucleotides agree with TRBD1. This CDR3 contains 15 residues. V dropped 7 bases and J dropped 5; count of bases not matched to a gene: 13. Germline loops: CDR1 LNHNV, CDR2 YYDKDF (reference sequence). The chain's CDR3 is CATNPGGGSYYGYTF. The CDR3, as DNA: TGTGCCACCAACCCAGGGGGGGGCAGTTATTATGGCTACACCTTC.

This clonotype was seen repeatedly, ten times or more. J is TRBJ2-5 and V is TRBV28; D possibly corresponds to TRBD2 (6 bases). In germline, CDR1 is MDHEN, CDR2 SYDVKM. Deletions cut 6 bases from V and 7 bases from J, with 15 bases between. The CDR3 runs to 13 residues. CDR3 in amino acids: CASRGTQPRTQYF. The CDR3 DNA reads TGTGCCAGCAGGGGGACTCAACCTCGGACCCAGTACTTC.

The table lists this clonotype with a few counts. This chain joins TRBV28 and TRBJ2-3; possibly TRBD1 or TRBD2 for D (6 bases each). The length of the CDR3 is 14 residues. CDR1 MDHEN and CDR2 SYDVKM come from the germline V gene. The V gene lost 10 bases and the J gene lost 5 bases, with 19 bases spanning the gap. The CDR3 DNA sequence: TGTGCCATCTCAGGGGCGGGGTACGGAGATACGCAGTATTTT. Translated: CAISGAGYGDTQYF.

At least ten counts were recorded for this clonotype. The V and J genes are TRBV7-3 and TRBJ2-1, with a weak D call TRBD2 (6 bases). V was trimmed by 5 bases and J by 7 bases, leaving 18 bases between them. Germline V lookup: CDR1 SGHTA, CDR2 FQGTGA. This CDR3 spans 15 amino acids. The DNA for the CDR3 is TGTGCCAGCAGCCGCTCTAGCGCCCAGGGTAATGAGCAGTTCTTC. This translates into CASSRSSAQGNEQFF. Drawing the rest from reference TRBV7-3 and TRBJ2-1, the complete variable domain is GAGVSQTPSNKVTEKGKYVELRCDPISGHTALYWYRQSLGQGPEFLIYFQGTGAADDSGLPNDRFFAVRPEGSVSTLKIQRTERGDSAVYLCASSRSSAQGNEQFFGPGTRLTVL.

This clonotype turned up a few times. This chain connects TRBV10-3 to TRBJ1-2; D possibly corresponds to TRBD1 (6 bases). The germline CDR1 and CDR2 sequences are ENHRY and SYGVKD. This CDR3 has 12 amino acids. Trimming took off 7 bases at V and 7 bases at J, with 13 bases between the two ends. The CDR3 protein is CAITADSTGYTF. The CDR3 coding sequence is TGTGCCATCACCGCGGACAGTACTGGCTACACCTTC.

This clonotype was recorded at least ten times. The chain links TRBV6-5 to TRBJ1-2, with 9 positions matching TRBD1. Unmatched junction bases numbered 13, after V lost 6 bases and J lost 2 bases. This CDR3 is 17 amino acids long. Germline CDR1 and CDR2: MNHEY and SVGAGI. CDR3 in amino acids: CASRSGTGWLTNYGYTF. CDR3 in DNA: TGTGCCAGCAGATCCGGGACAGGGTGGTTGACGAACTATGGCTACACCTTC.

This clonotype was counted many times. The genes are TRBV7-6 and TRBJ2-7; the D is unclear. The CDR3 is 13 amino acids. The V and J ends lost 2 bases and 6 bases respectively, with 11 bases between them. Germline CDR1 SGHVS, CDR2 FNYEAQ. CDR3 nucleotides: TGTGCCAGCAGCTTAAGAGCAGTAGGCGAGCAGTACTTC. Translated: CASSLRAVGEQYF. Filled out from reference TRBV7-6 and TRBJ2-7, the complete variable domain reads GAGVSQSPRYKVTKRGQDVALRCDPISGHVSLYWYRQALGQGPEFLTYFNYEAQQDKSGLPNDRFSAERPEGSISTLTIQRTEQRDSAMYRCASSLRAVGEQYFGPGTRLTVT.

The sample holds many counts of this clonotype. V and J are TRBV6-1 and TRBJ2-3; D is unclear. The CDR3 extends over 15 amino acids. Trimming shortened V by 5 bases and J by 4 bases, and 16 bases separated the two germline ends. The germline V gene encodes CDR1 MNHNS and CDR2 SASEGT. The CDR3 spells CASSRTPGWSDTQYF. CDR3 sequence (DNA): TGTGCCAGCAGTCGGACCCCCGGTTGGTCAGATACGCAGTATTTT.

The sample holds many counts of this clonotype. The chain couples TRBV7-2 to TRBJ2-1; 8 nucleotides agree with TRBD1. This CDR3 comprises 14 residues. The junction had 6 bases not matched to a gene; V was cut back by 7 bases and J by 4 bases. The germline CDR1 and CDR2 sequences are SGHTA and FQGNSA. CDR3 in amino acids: CASTSTGAYNEQFF. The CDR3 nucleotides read TGTGCCAGCACCTCGACAGGGGCGTACAATGAGCAGTTCTTC.

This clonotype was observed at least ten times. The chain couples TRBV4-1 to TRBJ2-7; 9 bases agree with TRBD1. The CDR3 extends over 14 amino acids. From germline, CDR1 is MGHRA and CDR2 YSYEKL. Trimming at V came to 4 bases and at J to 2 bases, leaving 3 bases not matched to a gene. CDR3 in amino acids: CASSPGTGTYEQYF. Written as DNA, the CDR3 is TGCGCCAGCAGCCCCGGGACAGGGACCTACGAGCAGTACTTC.

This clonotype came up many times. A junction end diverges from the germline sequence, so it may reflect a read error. The CDR3, as DNA: TGTGCCAGCAGCTTAGCCGGGGGATTCGATCCCCCAATTTTT. Encoded protein: CASSLAGGFDPPIF. V is TRBV7-2 and J is TRBJ1-1, with D possibly matching TRBD1 (5 bases). The germline V gene encodes CDR1 SGHTA and CDR2 FQGNSA. The CDR3 is made up of 14 amino acids. Combining the CDR3 with reference TRBV7-2 and TRBJ1-1 gives the whole variable domain GAGVSQSPSNKVTEKGKDVELRCDPISGHTALYWYRQSLGQGLEFLIYFQGNSAPDKSGLPSDRFSAERTGGSVSTLTIQRTQQEDSAVYLCASSLAGGFDPPIFGQGTRLTVV.

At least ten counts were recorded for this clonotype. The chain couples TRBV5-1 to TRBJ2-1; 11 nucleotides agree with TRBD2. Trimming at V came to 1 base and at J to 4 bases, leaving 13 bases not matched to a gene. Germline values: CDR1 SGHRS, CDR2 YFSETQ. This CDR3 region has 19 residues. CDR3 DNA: TGCGCCAGCAGCTTGCCTGAGGATAGCGGGAGGGCCGGGTACAATGAGCAGTTCTTC. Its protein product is CASSLPEDSGRAGYNEQFF.

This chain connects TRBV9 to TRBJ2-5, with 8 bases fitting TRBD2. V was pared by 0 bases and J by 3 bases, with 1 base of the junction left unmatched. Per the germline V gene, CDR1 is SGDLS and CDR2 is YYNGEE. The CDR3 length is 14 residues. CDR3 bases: TGTGCCAGCAGCGTAGCCGGGGGGGAAGAGACCCAGTACTTC. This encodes CASSVAGGEETQYF.

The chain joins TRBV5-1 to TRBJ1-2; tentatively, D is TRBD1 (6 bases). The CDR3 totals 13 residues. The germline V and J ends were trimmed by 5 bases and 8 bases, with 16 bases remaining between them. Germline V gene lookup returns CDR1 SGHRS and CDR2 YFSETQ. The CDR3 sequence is CASRRTAPGGYTF. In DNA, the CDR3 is TGCGCCAGCAGGCGGACAGCCCCAGGGGGCTACACCTTC.

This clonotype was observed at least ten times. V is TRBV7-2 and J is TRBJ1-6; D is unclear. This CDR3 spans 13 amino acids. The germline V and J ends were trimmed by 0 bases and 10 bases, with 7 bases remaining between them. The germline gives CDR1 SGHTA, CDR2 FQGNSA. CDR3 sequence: CASSLAQESPLHF. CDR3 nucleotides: TGTGCCAGCAGCTTAGCGCAGGAGTCACCCCTCCACTTT.

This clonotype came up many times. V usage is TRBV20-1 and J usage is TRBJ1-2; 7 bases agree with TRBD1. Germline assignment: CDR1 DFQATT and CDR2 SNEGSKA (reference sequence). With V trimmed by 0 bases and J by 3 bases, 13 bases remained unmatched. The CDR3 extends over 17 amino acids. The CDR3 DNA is TGCAGTGCTAGAGAGACCCTGATGACAGGGCAGGACTATGGCTACACCTTC. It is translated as CSARETLMTGQDYGYTF.

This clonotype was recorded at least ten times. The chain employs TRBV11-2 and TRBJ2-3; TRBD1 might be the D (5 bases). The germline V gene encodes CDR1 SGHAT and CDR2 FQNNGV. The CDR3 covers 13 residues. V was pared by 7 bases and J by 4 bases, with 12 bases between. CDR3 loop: CASTPRVADTQYF. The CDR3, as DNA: TGTGCCAGCACCCCCAGGGTTGCAGATACGCAGTATTTT.